The 4 T cell receptor beta chains below were found in one sample sequenced in a study of technical replicates of blood from a few donors. Method: immunoSEQ multiplex PCR; TCRdb's copy keeps in-frame clones and lacks some. The data show about 62,000 clones, roughly 89% seen once. The sample comprised PBMCs. The receptors come from a human donor in good health. Some clones in this sample may be carry-over from other donors' samples.

CDR3 protein: CATRLAGDSYEQYF. The CDR3, as DNA: TGTGCCACCCGATTGGCAGGGGATTCCTACGAGCAGTACTTC. This chain connects TRBV6-5 to TRBJ2-7, with a possible D match to TRBD1 (6 bases). The CDR3 has 14 amino acids. Germline lookup yields CDR1 MNHEY and CDR2 SVGAGI. Trimming removed 10 bases at V and 1 base at J, with 17 bases between.

This clone was counted once. The rearrangement joins TRBV12-5 to TRBJ1-5; D possibly corresponds to TRBD1 (5 bases). CDR1 is LGHNT and CDR2 is FRNRAP in the germline V gene. V was clipped by 4 bases and J by 5 bases, with 9 bases between them. This CDR3 contains 13 residues. The CDR3 nucleotides are TGTGCTAGTGGTTCGCGGGGGGATCAGCCCCAGCATTTT. Its protein product is CASGSRGDQPQHF.

The chain links TRBV9 to TRBJ2-3; D remains ambiguous. Germline assignment: CDR1 SGDLS and CDR2 YYNGEE. The CDR3 spans 13 residues. V lost 4 bases, J lost 2 bases, and 8 bases lay in between. The CDR3 spells CASSIQTTDTQYF. The CDR3 region has the DNA TGTGCCAGCAGCATACAGACCACAGATACGCAGTATTTT.

The chain joins TRBV7-9 to TRBJ2-1; possibly TRBD1 for D (6 bases). The CDR3 totals 16 residues. From germline, CDR1 is SEHNR and CDR2 FQNEAQ (reference sequence). The V end was cut by 1 base, the J end by 3 bases, with 13 bases between. This CDR3 is CASSLERTASYNEQFF. CDR3 in DNA: TGTGCCAGCAGCTTAGAAAGGACAGCCAGCTACAATGAGCAGTTCTTC.